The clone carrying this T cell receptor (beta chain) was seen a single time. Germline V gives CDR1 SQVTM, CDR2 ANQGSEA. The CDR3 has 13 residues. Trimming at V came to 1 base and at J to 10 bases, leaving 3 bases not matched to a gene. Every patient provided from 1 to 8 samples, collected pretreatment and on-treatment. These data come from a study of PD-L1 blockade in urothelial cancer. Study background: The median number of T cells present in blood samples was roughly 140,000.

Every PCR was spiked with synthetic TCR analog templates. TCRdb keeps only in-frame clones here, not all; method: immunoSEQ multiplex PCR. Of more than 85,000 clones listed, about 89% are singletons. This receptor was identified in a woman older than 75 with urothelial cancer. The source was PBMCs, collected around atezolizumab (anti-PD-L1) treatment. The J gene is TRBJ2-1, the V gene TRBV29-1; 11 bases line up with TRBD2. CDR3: CSVEGVAGGEQFF. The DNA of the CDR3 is TGCAGCGTTGAAGGGGTAGCGGGAGGGGAGCAGTTCTTC.